The TCR beta chain under discussion was sequenced for a study of response to subunit inactivated influenza vaccine. General study results and limits: Only a handful of new T cells, the authors suggested, are recruited with each seasonal influenza vaccination.

TCRdb re-called the RT-PCR reads through MiXCR, storing one row per CDR3 protein. The sample lists around 530,000 distinct CDR3 sequences, approximately 12% seen once, with 9.5% to 13% in the top ten. With respect to this clonotype: The antigen is not known.

The receptor's source is a man aged 50 to 60 who received an inactivated influenza vaccine. The sample was PBMCs from blood, taken on the day of vaccination.

The CDR3 protein is CSVGTGLNEKLFF. As DNA, the CDR3 is TGCAGCGTTGGGACAGGCCTTAATGAAAAACTGTTTTTT. V usage is TRBV29-1 and J usage is TRBJ1-4; 7 bases match TRBD1. Germline trimming cut 4 bases from V and 4 bases from J; bases unmatched to any gene: 3. This CDR3 region has 13 residues. CDR1 and CDR2 from the germline V gene are SQVTM and ANQGSEA.